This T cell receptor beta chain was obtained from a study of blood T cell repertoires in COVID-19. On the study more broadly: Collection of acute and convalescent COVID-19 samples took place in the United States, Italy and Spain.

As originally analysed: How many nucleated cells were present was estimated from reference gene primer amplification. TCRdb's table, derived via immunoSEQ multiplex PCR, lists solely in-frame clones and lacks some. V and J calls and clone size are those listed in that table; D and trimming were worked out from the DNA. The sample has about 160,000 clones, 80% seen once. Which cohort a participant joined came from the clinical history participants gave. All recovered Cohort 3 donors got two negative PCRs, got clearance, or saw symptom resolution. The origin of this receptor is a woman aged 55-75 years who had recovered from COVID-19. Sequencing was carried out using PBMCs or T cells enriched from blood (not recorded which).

For the CDR3, the DNA is TGTGCCAGCTCACGACTTCCAGACACCGGGGAGCTGTTTTTT. Translating it yields CASSRLPDTGELFF. This chain links TRBV18 with TRBJ2-2, with D unresolved. The germline CDR1 and CDR2 sequences are KGHSH and LQKENI. V lost 4 bases to trimming and J lost 3 bases, with 9 bases between them. This CDR3 region has 14 residues.